This is a list of T cell receptor beta chains from one sample in a study of T cells after yellow fever vaccination. MiXCR, run by TCRdb on the 5' RACE reads, gives a single entry per CDR3 protein. The data contain 300,000 to 400,000 distinct CDR3 sequences, 9.5% to 15% of them singletons. The sequences come from CD4+ T cells sorted from PBMCs, collected 15 days after the yellow fever booster vaccination. These TCRs come from a man aged 18 to 30 who received the YFV17D yellow fever vaccine. CDR3s include the opening cysteine and the closing phenylalanine or tryptophan. The D gene is left open where the match is weak. Where a row states a size, it is once, few, many or the class of an expanded clone; other rows omit it.

j_call v_call d_call clone_size cdr3_length cdr3_nt cdr3_aa
TRBJ2-2 TRBV19 . few 17 TGTGCCAGTACCCCACCCTTGGGGGGTCCGTACACCGGGGAGCTGTTTTTT CASTPPLGGPYTGELFF
TRBJ2-7 TRBV7-2 . few 13 TGTGCCAGCAGCTTAGTTAGCGACTACGAGCAGTACTTC CASSLVSDYEQYF
TRBJ2-7 TRBV20-1 . . 16 TGCAGTGCTAGAGCTCCGGGGGGCCTCCCCTCCTACGAGCAGTACTTC CSARAPGGLPSYEQYF
TRBJ2-1 TRBV5-1 . . 17 TGCGCCAGCAGCTCCTCGACCGGGACAAGTAAAAACAATGAGCAGTTCTTC CASSSSTGTSKNNEQFF
TRBJ1-4 TRBV20-1 . few 13 TGCAGTGCTAGTACAGCATCAAATGAAAAACTGTTTTTT CSASTASNEKLFF
TRBJ2-5 TRBV7-9 . . 15 TGTGCCAGCAGCTTAACAGGGAGGAGTGGGGAGACCCAGTACTTC CASSLTGRSGETQYF
TRBJ1-6 TRBV7-2 . many 12 TGTGCCAGCAGCTTGGTTAATTCACCCCTCCACTTT CASSLVNSPLHF
TRBJ1-4 TRBV4-3 . few 16 TGCGCCAGCAGCCAAGATATCAGGGTCTCCAATGAAAAACTGTTTTTT CASSQDIRVSNEKLFF
TRBJ1-5 TRBV5-1 . few 14 TGCGCCAGCGCCCCCGGGCAGACCGATCAGCCCCAGCATTTT CASAPGQTDQPQHF
TRBJ1-2 TRBV25-1 . . 13 TGTGCCAGCAGCGAAGTCCCAGGGCGCGGCTACACCTTC CASSEVPGRGYTF
TRBJ2-5 TRBV27 TRBD1 . 15 TGTGCCAGCAGCACCCGGGACAGGGGTTGGGAGACCCAGTACTTC CASSTRDRGWETQYF
TRBJ2-7 TRBV5-1 TRBD1 . 15 TGCGCCAGCAGCCCCGGGACAGGGGGTGTGTACGAGCAGTACTTC CASSPGTGGVYEQYF
TRBJ2-5 TRBV7-6 . . 14 TGTGCCAGCAGCTTAAGTAGGGCTGGAGAGACCCAGTACTTC CASSLSRAGETQYF
TRBJ1-6 TRBV29-1 TRBD1 . 13 TGCAGCGTTAGGGACAGGTGGGGAGCACCCCTCCACTTT CSVRDRWGAPLHF
TRBJ1-5 TRBV24-1 . many 13 TGTGCCACCAGTGACCAGGGCGATCAGCCCCAGCATTTT CATSDQGDQPQHF
TRBJ1-1 TRBV11-2 . . 15 TGTGCCAGCAGCGTTCAGGGGCTTAAGAACACTGAAGCTTTCTTT CASSVQGLKNTEAFF
TRBJ1-1 TRBV28 TRBD1 few 14 TGTGCCAGCAACCTACCGGGACAGGGGGCTCAAGCTTTCTTT CASNLPGQGAQAFF
TRBJ2-6 TRBV4-3 TRBD2 few 18 TGCGCCAGCAGCCAATCTAGCGGGGCCTCCTCTGGGGCCAACGTCCTGACTTTC CASSQSSGASSGANVLTF
TRBJ2-7 TRBV7-2 TRBD2 . 18 TGTGCCAGCAGCTTAGTGGGCGGGGAGACTAGCGGGTACTACGAGCAGTACTTC CASSLVGGETSGYYEQYF
TRBJ1-1 TRBV6-6 . many 16 TGTGCCAGCACTAAGGGGAGGGGTAACTTGAACACTGAAGCTTTCTTT CASTKGRGNLNTEAFF
TRBJ2-5 TRBV7-2 . . 12 TGTGCCAGCAGCTTGAAGCGCGAGACCCAGTACTTC CASSLKRETQYF
TRBJ1-1 TRBV19 . once 13 TGTGCCAGTAGCCACAGGGATAACACTGAAGCTTTCTTT CASSHRDNTEAFF
TRBJ2-1 TRBV5-1 . few 15 TGCGCCAGCAGCGCGATGCTTGGGACACTCAATGAGCAGTTCTTC CASSAMLGTLNEQFF
TRBJ1-1 TRBV18 . . 15 TGTGCCAGCTCCCTTGGACTGGAAGAGATTACGGAAGCTTTCTTT CASSLGLEEITEAFF
TRBJ2-3 TRBV10-3 . . 11 TGTGCCATCGGGGTCGCAGATACGCAGTATTTT CAIGVADTQYF
TRBJ1-1 TRBV12-3/TRBV12-4 . few 15 TGTGCCAGCAGTTTAGGCCGACAGAGCAACACTGAAGCTTTCTTT CASSLGRQSNTEAFF
TRBJ1-2 TRBV3-1 TRBD1 . 15 TGTGCCAGCAGCCTTGGGACAGCCTTCAACTATGGCTACACCTTC CASSLGTAFNYGYTF